This T cell receptor (beta chain) was sequenced for a study of metastatic and nonmetastatic thyroid tumors. Study-level information: Blood and tumor or nodule tissue repertoires from malignant and benign thyroid patients were compared.

Among the patients, none had received any treatment before thyroid surgery. The ends were cut back, 2 bases at V and 7 bases at J, with 9 bases in the middle. Germline V gene data show CDR1 as SNHLY and CDR2 as FYNNEI. This CDR3 comprises 13 residues. Via MiXCR, TCRdb re-called the PCR reads. The data contain 30,000 to 50,000 clones, about 20% of them singletons. Note on this clone: A much larger clone sits a single nucleotide away, making a read error possible.

The source of this sequence is a female donor with papillary thyroid cancer or a benign thyroid nodule (not recorded which). Some clones in this sample may be carry-over from other donors' samples. The genes are TRBV2 and TRBJ1-5; D call uncertain. Specimen: tumor tissue. As DNA, the CDR3 is TGTGCCAGCAGTGAAATACGCGGACAGCCCCAGCATTTT. Translated: CASSEIRGQPQHF. The full variable domain, rest sourced from reference TRBV2 and TRBJ1-5, is EPEVTQTPSHQVTQMGQEVILRCVPISNHLYFYWYRQILGQKVEFLVSFYNNEISEKSEIFDDQFSVERPDGSNFTLKIRSTKLEDSAMYFCASSEIRGQPQHFGDGTRLSIL.